These 8 T cell receptor beta chains were all obtained from the same sample, sequenced in a study of CD8 T cells in Susac syndrome. Random-hexamer reverse transcription was applied to 0.5 to 1 ug RNA. TCRdb re-called the immunoSEQ multiplex PCR reads through MiXCR, storing one row per CDR3 protein. The sample includes approximately 100,000 distinct CDR3 sequences, about 93% of them seen just once. Source material: CD4+ T cells from PBMCs. The source is a human donor in good health.

The genes are TRBV5-4 and TRBJ2-7; D is unclear. The CDR3 totals 12 residues. CDR1 is SGHNT, CDR2 YYREEE, per germline (reference sequence). V lost 0 bases to trimming and J lost 6 bases, with 7 bases between them. The CDR3 DNA is TGTGCCAGCAGCTTGGAAGTTCGCGAGCAGTACTTC. Amino acid sequence: CASSLEVREQYF.

The rearrangement joins TRBV7-2 to TRBJ1-5; no firm D call. CDR3 length: 14 amino acids. Per germline, CDR1 SGHTA and CDR2 FQGNSA. Trimming cost V 6 bases and J 4 bases, with 13 bases left between them. CDR3 sequence reads: CASRLGSGNQPQHF. CDR3 nucleotide sequence: TGTGCCAGCAGACTCGGTTCGGGGAATCAGCCCCAGCATTTT.

The chain carries TRBV9 and TRBJ2-1; the match to TRBD2 covers 12 bases. The J segment lost 7 bases and the V segment lost 4 bases, leaving 9 bases of the junction unmatched. The length of the CDR3 is 16 residues. Germline CDR1 reads SGDLS; CDR2 reads YYNGEE. In DNA, the CDR3 is TGTGCCAGCAGCCCCCAGACTAGCGGGAGTAGTAATGAGCAGTTCTTC. This encodes CASSPQTSGSSNEQFF.

The V gene is TRBV7-9, the J gene TRBJ2-7; no firm D call. The V and J ends lost 5 bases and 0 bases respectively, with 8 bases between them. The V gene's germline CDR1 is SEHNR and CDR2 FQNEAQ (reference sequence). The CDR3 has 13 amino acids. In DNA form, the CDR3 reads TGTGCCAGCAGCCCCACAGACTCCTACGAGCAGTACTTC. Residues: CASSPTDSYEQYF.

The V call is TRBV19, the J call TRBJ2-7; 7 bases fit TRBD2. There are 12 residues in the CDR3. The V and J ends lost 6 bases and 2 bases, in that order; junction bases with no gene match: 1. From germline, CDR1 is LNHDA and CDR2 SQIVND (reference sequence). CDR3 DNA sequence: TGTGCCAGTAGCCGGGGGGCCTACGAGCAGTACTTC. It specifies CASSRGAYEQYF.

This sequence joins TRBV5-4 and TRBJ1-6, with 9 nucleotides matching TRBD1. The ends lost 4 bases at V and 9 bases at J; junction bases unmatched: 8. CDR3 size: 15 residues. The V gene's germline CDR1 is SGHNT and CDR2 YYREEE (reference sequence). The chain's CDR3 is CASSHVRDRASPLHF. The CDR3 nucleotides are TGTGCCAGCAGCCACGTTCGGGACAGGGCTTCACCCCTCCACTTT.

This chain links TRBV5-4 with TRBJ1-1; D uncertain. With 4 bases removed from V and 1 base from J, the gap between germline ends came to 14 bases. Germline V CDR1 and CDR2: SGHNT, YYREEE (reference sequence). The CDR3 loop spans 15 amino acids. The CDR3 loop is CASSTSNRANTEAFF. CDR3 in DNA: TGTGCCAGCAGCACCTCAAATCGTGCGAACACTGAAGCTTTCTTT.

This clonotype has more than one count but fewer than ten. The rearrangement joins TRBV27 to TRBJ2-7; 7 bases align to TRBD1. Trimming at V came to 3 bases and at J to 6 bases, leaving 17 bases not matched to a gene. The germline V gene has CDR1 MNHEY and CDR2 SMNVEV (reference sequence). The CDR3 sequence is 17 residues long. The CDR3 DNA follows: TGTGCCAGCAGTTTTGCAGGGGGAAATCTAAGAATTCTCGAGCAGTACTTC. The encoded protein is CASSFAGGNLRILEQYF.